The rows below give T cell receptor beta chains drawn from one sample of a study of T cell repertoires in cytomegalovirus infection. TCRdb re-derived calls from the reads in MiXCR, one entry per CDR3 protein. The sample consists of approximately 110,000 distinct CDR3 sequences, 30% to 40% of them appearing once. For these receptors, no antigen is known. Sample: CD8+ T cells from cultured PBMCs, taken from culture after CMV antigen stimulation. These receptors were collected from a human donor in good health (CMV status not recorded). Some clones in this sample may be carry-over from other donors' samples. Each CDR3 is given with its conserved first and last residue. D genes are given only for firm matches. Part of the rows lack a size; the others show once, few, many or a class for expanded clones.

clone size	V gene	D gene	J gene	CDR3 DNA	CDR3 protein
many	TRBV7-2	NA	TRBJ1-1	TGTGCCAGCAGCTTCGAGGGGTTCCGGAACACTGAAGCTTTCTTT	CASSFEGFRNTEAFF
few	TRBV7-8	TRBD2	TRBJ2-1	TGTGCCAGCAGCTTTAGGGCCCTGGATCTAGCGGGGGGCCTTAAGCAGTTCTTC	CASSFRALDLAGGLKQFF
many	TRBV7-9	NA	TRBJ1-6	TGTGCCAGCACCTTGTCGGCTAATAATTCACCCCTCCACTTT	CASTLSANNSPLHF
NA	TRBV4-2	NA	TRBJ2-5	TGTGCCAGCAGCCAAGATACCGTTCCGGGAATCCAAGAGACCCAGTACTTC	CASSQDTVPGIQETQYF
NA	TRBV10-3	NA	TRBJ1-1	TGTGCCATCAGTGACTGGGGCGAGTACACTGAAGCTTTCTTT	CAISDWGEYTEAFF
few	TRBV10-3	NA	TRBJ1-5	TGTGCCATCGGGACCCAGGACTCCAATCAGCCCCAGCATTTT	CAIGTQDSNQPQHF
NA	TRBV7-4	NA	TRBJ2-7	TGTGCCAGCAGCGTAAAGACAGCCGAGCAGTACTTC	CASSVKTAEQYF
NA	TRBV6-2/TRBV6-3	NA	TRBJ2-5	TGTGCCAGCAGTTACTCGATAGGGGGGACCCAGTACTTC	CASSYSIGGTQYF
NA	TRBV10-2	NA	TRBJ2-7	TGCGCCAGCATGACGGGGCCCCTTCCCTACGAGCAGTACTTC	CASMTGPLPYEQYF
few	TRBV4-3	NA	TRBJ2-6	TGCGCCAGCAGCCAAGATAGGAGCTCTGGGGCCAACGTCCTGACTTTC	CASSQDRSSGANVLTF
few	TRBV5-6	NA	TRBJ1-3	TGTGCCAGCAGCCTACTATTGACAGACTCTGGAAACACCATATATTTT	CASSLLLTDSGNTIYF
NA	TRBV28	NA	TRBJ1-1	TGTGCCAGCAGTGTGACTTTATCGAACACTGAAGCTTTCTTT	CASSVTLSNTEAFF
NA	TRBV4-1	NA	TRBJ2-3	TGCGCCAGCAGCCCGAGGGGGGGACGCCTCCCCACAGATACGCAGTATTTT	CASSPRGGRLPTDTQYF
few	TRBV28	NA	TRBJ2-7	TGTGCCAGCAGGACCGATTACGAGCAGTACTTC	CASRTDYEQYF
NA	TRBV4-3	TRBD2	TRBJ2-2	TGCGCCAGCAGCCAAAGCCCACTAGCGGGGGACCGCACCGGGGAGCTGTTTTTT	CASSQSPLAGDRTGELFF
few	TRBV2	TRBD2	TRBJ2-7	TGTGCCAGCAGTGCTAGCGGGGGCCCCGTATCCTACGAGCAGTACTTC	CASSASGGPVSYEQYF
few	TRBV24-1	NA	TRBJ1-5	TGTGCCACCGTAAGAGGGACCGCGAGTGTTTATAGCAATCAGCCCCAGCATTTT	CATVRGTASVYSNQPQHF
NA	TRBV12-3/TRBV12-4	NA	TRBJ2-1	TGTGCCAGCAGTTCCCCCCTGCAGGGGTTGGGAAATGAGCAGTTCTTC	CASSSPLQGLGNEQFF
once	TRBV3-1	NA	TRBJ1-6	TGTGCCAGCAGCCAAGATGCGGGGGTCAATTCACCCCTCCACTTT	CASSQDAGVNSPLHF
NA	TRBV2	TRBD1	TRBJ1-1	TGTGCCAGCCGAGGGACAGGGTCGTATCGCGGCACTGAAGCTTTCTTT	CASRGTGSYRGTEAFF
many	TRBV7-2	NA	TRBJ2-7	TGTGCCAGCAGCTCTTTTAGCGGACGGCCATTGGAATACGAGCAGTACTTC	CASSSFSGRPLEYEQYF
NA	TRBV29-1	NA	TRBJ2-1	TGCAGCGGGGATGGCGGAGCCTACAATGAGCAGTTCTTC	CSGDGGAYNEQFF
few	TRBV4-1	NA	TRBJ2-1	TGCGCCAGCAGCCAAGATTCGGACTACAATGAGCAGTTCTTC	CASSQDSDYNEQFF
NA	TRBV4-1	NA	TRBJ2-3	TGCGCCAGCAGCCTGCGTTGGCCACTGAGCACAGATACGCAGTATTTT	CASSLRWPLSTDTQYF
few	TRBV27	TRBD1	TRBJ2-2	TGTGCCAGCAGTTTAACGGACAGGGCCGGGGAGCTGTTTTTT	CASSLTDRAGELFF